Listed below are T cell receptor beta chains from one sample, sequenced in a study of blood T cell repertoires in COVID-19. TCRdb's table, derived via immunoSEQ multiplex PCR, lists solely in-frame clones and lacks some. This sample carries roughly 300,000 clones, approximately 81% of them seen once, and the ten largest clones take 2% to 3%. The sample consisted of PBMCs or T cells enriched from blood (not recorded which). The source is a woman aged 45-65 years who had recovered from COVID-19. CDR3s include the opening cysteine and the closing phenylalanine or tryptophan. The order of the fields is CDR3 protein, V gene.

CASSHGGTGELFF | TRBV5-1
CASSQQGEARSYGYTF | TRBV4-3
CASSFPNSPLHF | TRBV27
CSASLLAGGLSSYNEQFF | TRBV20-1
CASSLVEGNQPQHF | TRBV7-8
CASGDRGLSGYTF | TRBV27
CASSFSTDSPLHF | TRBV12-3/TRBV12-4
CAISEVNEQYF | TRBV10-3
CASSLRQGVNTEAFF | TRBV6-5
CASSQAVGPAAYNEQFF | TRBV4-3
CASGTRYGGRINYGYTF | TRBV27
CASSQGPAGGPYEQYF | TRBV3-1/TRBV3-2
CASSLDGVGGRDNNEQFF | TRBV11-3
CASSVRQTAWGNEQFF | TRBV9
CASSLDLAGGPYEQYF | TRBV5-1
CATSGRGYGYTF | TRBV24-1
CASSEELRPYNEQFF | TRBV9
CASSWRTNRGTYNEQFF | TRBV5-1
CASSVLAGGAIYEQYF | TRBV9
CASSAGQGQYNEQFF | TRBV11-2
CASSLANRDTEAFF | TRBV5-4
CASSSTGTAYGYTF | TRBV5-4
CASSQGGAGGGETQYF | TRBV4-1
CASREAGAQETQYF | TRBV10-2
CASSPYGTDSYEQYF | TRBV19
CASREEQAAGHEQFF | TRBV2
CATSSNNRRAGGMNTEAFF | TRBV15
CASAPGGGLAASYEQYF | TRBV27
CASSTNRSPSYGYTF | TRBV9
CASRKSDRRYWLGNQPQHF | TRBV7-9
CAWQGADNSPLHF | TRBV30
CASSLDRDRNYGYTF | TRBV7-2
CASSDELAGGKDTQYF | TRBV5-1
CAISDLLGGGTEAFF | TRBV10-3
CASSLTGANTGELFF | TRBV5-1
CASSPEGAAYNEQFF | TRBV7-2
CASSVARDRGSANYGYTF | TRBV19
CASSLTNSPLHF | TRBV5-1
CASSERQGITEAFF | TRBV6-1
CASSEYGGQQETQYF | TRBV25-1
CASSAGQGSGTDTQYF | TRBV5-1
CASSAPSGREVHGYTF | TRBV6-6
CAISEQGARYGYTF | TRBV10-3
CASSQRTGGVFRSPLHF | TRBV3-1/TRBV3-2
CASSFQRFDNEQFF | TRBV7-8
CATSRGGYTGELFF | TRBV24-1
CASRISGVEALPYNSPLHF | TRBV11-2
CASSYRGNQPQHF | TRBV7-2
CASSVGGGNEQFF | TRBV9
CASSLGTRNSPLHF | TRBV5-6
CASSLGTGDNEKLFF | TRBV7-2
CAWSKSFGTRDNQPQHF | TRBV30
CASSDMSSYNEQFF | TRBV25-1